This TCR beta chain was sequenced for a study of blood T cell repertoires in COVID-19. CDR3 size: 16 residues. Germline CDR1 MRHNA, CDR2 SNTAGT. The V gene lost 6 bases and the J gene lost 0 bases, with 14 bases spanning the gap. As originally analysed: Reference gene primers were amplified, and this amplification served to estimate nucleated cell counts. The data were produced by immunoSEQ multiplex PCR, yet TCRdb's version contains in-frame clones alone and is incomplete. V and J calls plus clone size are reproduced from that table; the DNA served to infer D and trimming. The table includes 100,000 to 150,000 clones, around four fifths detected once.

This TCR derives from a man aged 80 or over with COVID-19, enrolled during active disease. V usage is TRBV6-4 and J usage is TRBJ2-2, with TRBD1 as a possible D gene (5 bases). The specimen was peripheral blood. Here the CDR3 reads CASSPRTIANTGELFF. The CDR3 DNA follows: TGTGCCAGCAGCCCCAGGACAATCGCGAACACCGGGGAGCTGTTTTTT.